Presented here are 18 T cell receptor beta chains from one specimen sequenced in a study of blood T cells in healthy people across ages. It was with a sample-barcoded 5' primer and a J-beta primer mix that a second PCR of about 6 to 12 cycles was run. TCRdb redid the calling of the 5' RACE reads with MiXCR, one entry per CDR3 protein. This table holds some 890,000 distinct CDR3 sequences, about 29% found once. The same data also contributed to another study, on T cells of mothers and their children.

Sequencing was done on a sample of blood. The source of these receptors is a woman in her thirties or forties in good health.

This sequence joins TRBV20-1 and TRBJ1-2; weak D call: TRBD1 (6 bases). V dropped 5 bases and J dropped 0 bases, with 13 bases sitting between them. Germline loops: CDR1 DFQATT, CDR2 SNEGSKA (reference sequence). The CDR3 runs to 14 residues. CDR3 residues: CSAERTVSNYGYTF. The CDR3 bases are TGCAGTGCTGAAAGGACAGTCTCTAACTATGGCTACACCTTC.

In the case of this clonotype: Without the conserved terminal phenylalanine or tryptophan, this CDR3 likely stems from a read error. This chain connects TRBV7-3 to TRBJ1-1; possibly TRBD1 for D (6 bases). V was shortened by 5 bases and J by 9 bases, with 16 bases between the two germline ends. Germline CDR1 is SGHTA and CDR2 is FQGTGA. The CDR3 is made up of 13 amino acids. CDR3 protein: CASSTGQREKAFL. The DNA of the CDR3 is TGTGCCAGCAGCACTGGACAGAGGGAGAAAGCTTTCTTG.

At least ten counts were recorded for this clonotype. The CDR3, as DNA: TGCAGTGCAGAACTAGCGATCAATGAGCAGTTCTTC. Protein sequence: CSAELAINEQFF. The rearrangement uses TRBV20-1 and TRBJ2-1, with 7 positions matching TRBD2. V was clipped by 6 bases and J by 6 bases; unmatched bases: 5. Looked up from germline, CDR1 is DFQATT and CDR2 is SNEGSKA (reference sequence). The CDR3 spans 12 residues.

Only a few counts were recorded for this clonotype. The V and J genes are TRBV7-2 and TRBJ2-7, with D possibly being TRBD1 or TRBD2 (5 bases each). Looked up from germline, CDR1 is SGHTA and CDR2 is FQGNSA. The CDR3 length is 16 residues. Trimming pared 4 bases from V and 0 bases from J, leaving 16 bases between. The CDR3 loop reads CASSSWGGSSSYEQYF. For the CDR3, the DNA is TGTGCCAGCAGCTCGTGGGGCGGGTCGAGCTCCTACGAGCAGTACTTC.

The V gene is TRBV6-2 or TRBV6-3, the J gene TRBJ1-5, with TRBD1 identical over 8 bases. J gave up 7 bases and V 5 bases, and 10 bases lay outside the gene matches. Looked up from germline, CDR1 is MNHEY and CDR2 is SVGEGT. This CDR3 contains 15 residues. The CDR3 sequence: CASSRRAGGPQPQHF. The CDR3 DNA reads as TGTGCCAGCAGTCGGCGGGCAGGGGGCCCCCAGCCCCAGCATTTT.

This clonotype has only a few counts. This sequence joins TRBV4-2 and TRBJ2-2, with 13 positions matching TRBD2. Per the germline V gene, CDR1 is LGHNA and CDR2 is YNFKEQ. J was trimmed by 5 bases and V by 4 bases; bases with no gene match: 7. CDR3 length equals 17 residues. The CDR3 spells CASSPLAGGPRTGELFF. As DNA, the CDR3 is TGTGCCAGCAGCCCACTAGCGGGGGGGCCACGGACCGGGGAGCTGTTTTTT.

This clonotype was recorded at least ten times. The chain is built from TRBV6-6 and TRBJ2-7; 11 bases fit TRBD1. This CDR3 contains 15 residues. V dropped 3 bases and J dropped 3; count of bases not matched to a gene: 4. Germline lookup yields CDR1 MNHNY and CDR2 SVGAGI (reference sequence). The CDR3 is CASSYQGTGGYEQYF. CDR3 nucleotides: TGTGCCAGCAGTTATCAGGGGACAGGGGGCTACGAGCAGTACTTC.

There are a few counts of this clonotype. The chain has TRBV7-9 and TRBJ2-5, with D perhaps matching TRBD1 (7 bases). This CDR3 has 15 residues. Trimming shortened V by 8 bases and J by 1 base, and 17 bases separated the two germline ends. Germline V gene data show CDR1 as SEHNR and CDR2 as FQNEAQ (reference sequence). Here the CDR3 reads CASQTQGGVQETQYF. The CDR3 coding sequence is TGTGCCAGCCAGACCCAGGGGGGAGTCCAAGAGACCCAGTACTTC.

As for this clonotype: A much larger clone lies one base from this, so it may be a read error. The chain couples TRBV7-2 to TRBJ1-2, with D possibly matching TRBD1 (5 bases). V dropped 1 base and J dropped 4 bases, with 16 bases sitting between them. Germline CDR1 and CDR2: SGHTA and FQGNSA. There are 16 residues in the CDR3. The CDR3 loop reads CASSLVGGGLGYGYTF. CDR3 DNA sequence: TGTGCCAGCAGCTTAGTGGGCGGGGGACTCGGCTATGGCTACACCTTC.

This clonotype was seen many times. The V and J genes are TRBV4-3 and TRBJ1-2; D may be TRBD1 (6 bases). CDR3 length equals 16 residues. The V end was cut by 1 base, the J end by 4 bases, with 16 bases between. The germline V gene encodes CDR1 LGHNA and CDR2 YSLEER. CDR3 loop: CASSQVWAGEAYGYTF. The CDR3 DNA reads TGCGCCAGCAGCCAAGTATGGGCAGGGGAGGCCTATGGCTACACCTTC.

In its sample, this clonotype was seen a few times. The genes are TRBV6-2 or TRBV6-3 and TRBJ2-5; D tentatively fits TRBD1 or TRBD2 (5 bases each). Germline V gene sequence: CDR1 MNHEY, CDR2 SVGEGT. The CDR3 is 15 residues long. The germline V and J ends were trimmed by 3 bases and 1 base, with 12 bases remaining between them. CDR3 DNA: TGTGCCAGCAGTTATAGACGGGGCCCCCAAGAGACCCAGTACTTC. Translated, it gives CASSYRRGPQETQYF.

This chain joins TRBV6-4 and TRBJ2-3; 9 bases fit TRBD2. This CDR3 contains 14 residues. The junction had 6 bases not matched to a gene; V was cut back by 6 bases and J by 5 bases. Germline assignment: CDR1 MRHNA and CDR2 SNTAGT. The CDR3 here is CASSPSGERDTQYF. DNA of the CDR3: TGTGCCAGCAGCCCTAGCGGGGAGAGAGATACGCAGTATTTT.

In its sample, this clonotype was seen many times. The chain carries TRBV5-6 and TRBJ1-1; 7 bases match TRBD1. Losses at the gene ends were 4 bases for V and 0 bases for J; bases not matched to a gene: 3. This CDR3 has 14 residues. Germline CDR1 is SGHDT and CDR2 is YYEEEE. The chain's CDR3 is CASSGGTVNTEAFF. CDR3 coding DNA: TGTGCCAGCAGCGGTGGGACAGTGAACACTGAAGCTTTCTTT. Together with reference TRBV5-6 and TRBJ1-1, the CDR3 gives the full variable domain: DAGVTQSPTHLIKTRGQQVTLRCSPKSGHDTVSWYQQALGQGPQFIFQYYEEEERQRGNFPDRFSGHQFPNYSSELNVNALLLGDSALYLCASSGGTVNTEAFFGQGTRLTVV.

This chain connects TRBV3-1 to TRBJ1-4, with TRBD1 as a possible D gene (6 bases). Per the germline V gene, CDR1 is LGHDT and CDR2 is YNNKEL (reference sequence). V lost 0 bases, J lost 8 bases, and 13 bases lay in between. CDR3 length: 15 amino acids. This CDR3 is CASSQDLARGEKLFF. In nucleotides, the CDR3 is TGTGCCAGCAGCCAAGATCTTGCTAGGGGGGAAAAACTGTTTTTT. The variable domain in full, completed from reference TRBV3-1 and TRBJ1-4, reads DTAVSQTPKYLVTQMGNDKSIKCEQNLGHDTMYWYKQDSKKFLKIMFSYNNKELIINETVPNRFSPKSPDKAHLNLHINSLELGDSAVYFCASSQDLARGEKLFFGSGTQLSVL.

As concerns this clonotype: At one boundary the junction diverges from the germline segment, which might be a read error. The rearrangement links TRBV20-1 to TRBJ2-2; tentatively, D is TRBD1 or TRBD2 (5 bases each). The germline V gene encodes CDR1 DFQATT and CDR2 SNEGSKA (reference sequence). CDR3 length: 14 amino acids. CDR3 region: CSATKGRGAGERFF. The CDR3 DNA follows: TGCAGTGCCACCAAGGGACGAGGGGCCGGGGAGCGGTTTTTT.

In its sample, this clonotype was seen a few times. The CDR3 DNA is TGTGCCAGCAGTGACGCGGGTAATTCACCCCTCCACTTT. Amino acids: CASSDAGNSPLHF. This chain connects TRBV25-1 to TRBJ1-6; D not resolved. From germline, CDR1 is MGHDK and CDR2 SYGVNS. The CDR3 is 13 amino acids. Trimming shortened V by 3 bases and J by 6 bases, and 6 bases separated the two germline ends. Using reference TRBV25-1 and TRBJ1-6 for the parts outside the CDR3, the full variable domain is EADIYQTPRYLVIGTGKKITLECSQTMGHDKMYWYQQDPGMELHLIHYSYGVNSTEKGDLSSESTVSRIRTEHFPLTLESARPSHTSQYLCASSDAGNSPLHFGNGTRLTVT.

This clonotype has more than one count but fewer than ten. This sequence joins TRBV28 and TRBJ2-3, with TRBD1 as a possible D gene (5 bases). The CDR3 extends over 17 amino acids. CDR1 and CDR2 from the germline V gene are MDHEN and SYDVKM. Trimming removed 6 bases from V and 2 bases from J, with 21 bases in between. CDR3 sequence reads: CASRKTGQGTSTDTQYF. The CDR3 DNA follows: TGTGCCAGCAGAAAAACAGGACAAGGTACCTCCACAGATACGCAGTATTTT. The full variable domain, its missing parts supplied by reference TRBV28 and TRBJ2-3, is DVKVTQSSRYLVKRTGEKVFLECVQDMDHENMFWYRQDPGLGLRLIYFSYDVKMKEKGDIPEGYSVSREKKERFSLILESASTNQTSMYLCASRKTGQGTSTDTQYFGPGTRLTVL.

This clonotype occurred a few times. This may be a read error, as it is one base from a much larger clone. This chain joins TRBV29-1 and TRBJ2-5, with D possibly matching TRBD1 (5 bases). Deletions cut 3 bases from V and 13 bases from J, with 15 bases between. The length of the CDR3 is 11 residues. CDR1 and CDR2 (germline): SQVTM, ANQGSEA. The CDR3 sequence is CSVEETARRYF. The CDR3, as DNA: TGCAGCGTTGAGGAGACAGCGCGGAGGTACTTC.